The 32 T cell receptor beta chains given below trace back to one sample, sequenced in a study of early T cells in non-severe SARS-CoV-2 infection. TCRdb redid the calling of the 5' RACE reads with MiXCR, one entry per CDR3 protein. Of about 33,000 distinct CDR3 sequences detected, about 5% appear once; the ten largest clones hold 14%. Sequenced input: whole blood. These receptors were obtained from an adult who was a healthcare worker with PCR-confirmed SARS-CoV-2 infection or an uninfected control (not recorded which).

This clonotype has only a few counts. The chain recombines TRBV28 with TRBJ2-3; D possibly corresponds to TRBD1 (6 bases). Trimming cost V 4 bases and J 4 bases, with 18 bases left between them. This CDR3 has 16 residues. CDR1 MDHEN and CDR2 SYDVKM come from the germline V gene. DNA of the CDR3: TGTGCCAGCAGTTCCCGACAGGCGGATTCAGCAGATACGCAGTATTTT. This sequence encodes CASSSRQADSADTQYF.

Only a few counts were recorded for this clonotype. The chain uses TRBV5-1 and TRBJ2-5; D might be TRBD1 (6 bases). This CDR3 is built from 17 residues. Germline V CDR1 and CDR2: SGHRS, YFSETQ. V was cut by 2 bases and J by 5 bases, with 22 bases left in between. The CDR3 DNA is TGCGCCAGCAGCTTTTCGGTGGGGGCTCCCCTGCACGAGACCCAGTACTTC. Its translation is CASSFSVGAPLHETQYF.

This clonotype was seen repeatedly, ten times or more. The CDR3 region is CSASFTGVQDNEKLFF. CDR3 bases: TGCAGTGCTAGTTTCACAGGGGTTCAGGATAATGAAAAACTGTTTTTT. The J gene is TRBJ1-4, the V gene TRBV20-1; 7 positions match TRBD1. CDR3 size: 16 residues. The V gene's germline CDR1 is DFQATT and CDR2 SNEGSKA (reference sequence). V lost 3 bases to trimming and J lost 4 bases; unmatched junction nucleotides: 11.

This clonotype was observed many times. The J gene is TRBJ2-7, the V gene TRBV29-1; D unresolved. The CDR3 spans 13 residues. Germline CDR1 and CDR2: SQVTM and ANQGSEA. V gave up 7 bases and J gave up 0 bases, with 13 bases separating them. The CDR3 region has the DNA TGCAGCGCCAAAGGTCTGGGCTCCTACGAGCAGTACTTC. This codes for CSAKGLGSYEQYF.

Many counts were recorded for this clonotype. J is TRBJ2-1 and V is TRBV4-2, with TRBD2 matching over 13 bases. Per the germline V gene, CDR1 is LGHNA and CDR2 is YNFKEQ. This CDR3 region has 15 residues. V lost 1 base and J lost 7; bases outside the gene matches: 1. CDR3 DNA sequence: TGTGCCAGCAGCCAAGGACTAGCGGGGGGTAATGAGCAGTTCTTC. Translation gives CASSQGLAGGNEQFF.

For this clonotype: Compared with germline, one end of the junction differs, possibly owing to a read error. V gene TRBV11-1 combines with J gene TRBJ1-2, with 7 nucleotides matching TRBD1. CDR1 is SGHAT, CDR2 FQDESV, per germline (reference sequence). The CDR3 sequence is 14 residues long. The CDR3 loop reads CASSSDREGRGYIF. In DNA, the CDR3 is TGTGCCAGCAGCTCCGACAGGGAAGGGAGAGGCTACATCTTC.

The chain links TRBV12-3 or TRBV12-4 to TRBJ2-4, with D possibly matching TRBD1 (6 bases). With 8 bases removed from V and 0 bases from J, the gap between germline ends came to 14 bases. CDR3 length: 15 amino acids. DNA of the CDR3: TGTGCCAGCGGATCGACAGGACTAGCCAAAAACATTCAGTACTTC. It is translated as CASGSTGLAKNIQYF.

Concerning this clonotype: A read error may account for a junction end that differs from germline. The V and J genes are TRBV7-9 and TRBJ2-3, with D unclear. Germline lookup yields CDR1 SEHNR and CDR2 FQNEAQ (reference sequence). The CDR3 has 15 residues. CDR3: CASSFPTPSSDTQYF. The CDR3 region has the DNA TGTGCCAGCAGCTTCCCAACTCCCTCTTCAGACACGCAGTATTTT.

The sample holds many counts of this clonotype. The chain joins TRBV11-2 to TRBJ2-7; 8 bases map to TRBD2. V shed 3 bases, J shed 12 bases, and the junction held 4 bases outside the gene matches. Germline V CDR1 and CDR2: SGHAT, FQNNGV. There are 11 residues in the CDR3. Here the CDR3 reads CASSFGTSRYF. The CDR3 nucleotides are TGTGCCAGCAGCTTCGGGACTAGTCGGTACTTC.

This clonotype was recorded at least ten times. This chain joins TRBV18 and TRBJ1-1; D gene unclear. Trimming pared 3 bases from V and 4 bases from J, leaving 15 bases between. The CDR3 has 15 amino acids. Germline-derived CDR1 and CDR2 are KGHSH and LQKENI. CDR3 region: CASSPRGAPGTEAFF. The CDR3 DNA follows: TGTGCCAGCTCACCCCGTGGAGCGCCGGGCACTGAAGCTTTCTTT.

This clonotype has just one count. The chain carries TRBV5-1 and TRBJ2-7; 8 nucleotides match TRBD1. The germline CDR1 and CDR2 sequences are SGHRS and YFSETQ. The CDR3 has 16 residues. V trimming: 4 bases; J trimming: 3 bases; junction bases outside the gene matches: 12. The CDR3 DNA follows: TGCGCCAGCAGCCTGACCCCTGGACAGGGAAACTACGAGCAGTACTTC. It encodes CASSLTPGQGNYEQYF. Based on the CDR3 plus reference TRBV5-1 and TRBJ2-7, the full variable domain is KAGVTQTPRYLIKTRGQQVTLSCSPISGHRSVSWYQQTPGQGLQFLFEYFSETQRNKGNFPGRFSGRQFSNSRSEMNVSTLELGDSALYLCASSLTPGQGNYEQYFGPGTRLTVT.

This clonotype is medium-sized within its sample. The chain links TRBV20-1 to TRBJ1-5, with 8 bases matching TRBD1. The CDR3 runs to 13 residues. The germline V gene has CDR1 DFQATT and CDR2 SNEGSKA (reference sequence). Trimming removed 5 bases from V and 2 bases from J; junction bases left unmatched: 2. The CDR3: CSASDRGNQPQHF. CDR3 in DNA: TGCAGTGCTTCGGACAGGGGCAATCAGCCCCAGCATTTT.

This clonotype was seen a few times. The chain is built from TRBV5-4 and TRBJ1-1; TRBD1 agrees at 9 bases. Per germline, CDR1 SGHNT and CDR2 YYREEE (reference sequence). Trimming took 5 bases from V and 3 from J; bases not matched to a gene: 11. The CDR3 covers 16 residues. In DNA, the CDR3 is TGTGCCAGCAGTAAGGGACAGGGTCGAGGCGACACTGAAGCTTTCTTT. Its translation: CASSKGQGRGDTEAFF.

This clonotype was counted ten times or more. The V call is TRBV29-1, the J call TRBJ2-7; D remains unclear. This CDR3 has 12 amino acids. With 0 bases removed from V and 6 bases from J, the gap between germline ends came to 9 bases. CDR1 is SQVTM, CDR2 ANQGSEA, per germline. For the CDR3, the DNA is TGCAGCGTTGAAGAGGGCCGTGGCGAGCAGTACTTC. This translates into CSVEEGRGEQYF.

This clonotype was detected many times. The chain links TRBV7-2 to TRBJ1-5, with D perhaps matching TRBD1 (5 bases). This CDR3 is 14 amino acids long. The germline V and J ends were trimmed by 5 bases and 2 bases, with 10 bases remaining between them. Germline-derived CDR1 and CDR2 are SGHTA and FQGNSA. The CDR3 DNA reads as TGTGCCAGCAGCGCAGGGTTTGGCAATCAGCCCCAGCATTTT. Its translation is CASSAGFGNQPQHF. The complete variable domain, with remaining parts taken from reference TRBV7-2 and TRBJ1-5, reads GAGVSQSPSNKVTEKGKDVELRCDPISGHTALYWYRQSLGQGLEFLIYFQGNSAPDKSGLPSDRFSAERTGGSVSTLTIQRTQQEDSAVYLCASSAGFGNQPQHFGDGTRLSIL.

This clonotype was seen more than once but under ten times. The chain carries TRBV28 and TRBJ2-1; no firm D call. V dropped 7 bases and J dropped 6 bases, with 10 bases sitting between them. Germline lookup yields CDR1 MDHEN and CDR2 SYDVKM. The CDR3 length is 12 residues. The CDR3 nucleotides read TGTGCCAGCAATGACGGTCCCAATGAGCAGTTCTTC. Protein product: CASNDGPNEQFF. Complete variable domain (other parts from reference TRBV28 and TRBJ2-1): DVKVTQSSRYLVKRTGEKVFLECVQDMDHENMFWYRQDPGLGLRLIYFSYDVKMKEKGDIPEGYSVSREKKERFSLILESASTNQTSMYLCASNDGPNEQFFGPGTRLTVL.

This clonotype was observed many times. This sequence joins TRBV3-1 and TRBJ2-7; the D is unclear. V lost 1 base to trimming and J lost 5 bases, with 18 bases between them. Germline CDR1 LGHDT, CDR2 YNNKEL (reference sequence). The CDR3 runs 16 residues. This CDR3 is CASSQALRLIHNEQYF. CDR3 DNA sequence: TGTGCCAGCAGCCAAGCGTTGCGGCTGATTCACAACGAGCAGTACTTC.

In this sample, this clonotype turned up a few times. This chain joins TRBV6-2 or TRBV6-3 and TRBJ1-1, with 9 bases identical to TRBD1. V was pared by 6 bases and J by 11 bases, with 16 bases of the junction left unmatched. Germline V gene sequence: CDR1 MNHEY, CDR2 SVGEGT. The CDR3 has 15 amino acids. Here the CDR3 reads CASRPYRGRGLEAFF. CDR3 DNA: TGTGCCAGCAGACCCTACAGGGGGCGCGGATTGGAGGCTTTCTTT.

This clonotype was seen ten or more times. The CDR3 loop is CASSKGQGIGYNEQFF. In DNA, the CDR3 is TGTGCCAGCAGCAAAGGACAGGGGATTGGATACAATGAGCAGTTCTTC. The V call is TRBV11-2, the J call TRBJ2-1; 9 nucleotides align to TRBD1. CDR1 is SGHAT, CDR2 FQNNGV, per germline. The trim removed 5 bases at V and 4 bases at J, leaving 9 bases unmatched. The CDR3 length is 16 residues. The full variable domain, its missing parts supplied by reference TRBV11-2 and TRBJ2-1, is EAGVAQSPRYKIIEKRQSVAFWCNPISGHATLYWYQQILGQGPKLLIQFQNNGVVDDSQLPKDRFSAERLKGVDSTLKIQPAKLEDSAVYLCASSKGQGIGYNEQFFGPGTRLTVL.

This chain uses TRBV4-3 with TRBJ2-1, with 11 bases that match TRBD2. The CDR3 length is 15 residues. Per the germline V gene, CDR1 is LGHNA and CDR2 is YSLEER. V lost 1 base and J lost 5; bases outside the gene matches: 1. CDR3 loop: CASSQGLAGNNEQFF. DNA of the CDR3: TGCGCCAGCAGCCAAGGACTAGCGGGGAACAATGAGCAGTTCTTC.

This clonotype was recorded many times. The chain carries TRBV20-1 and TRBJ1-1; no definite D call. The length of the CDR3 is 15 residues. Germline CDR1 DFQATT, CDR2 SNEGSKA (reference sequence). Between the trimmed V and J ends, which lost 0 bases and 3 bases, there was a span of 14 bases. CDR3 residues: CSARDDGPRYTEAFF. CDR3 nucleotides: TGCAGTGCTAGAGACGACGGCCCTAGGTACACTGAAGCTTTCTTT.

The CDR3 nucleotides read TGTGCCAGCAGAACCGGGACAGGGGGCACTGAAGCTTTCTTT. Protein: CASRTGTGGTEAFF. The chain couples TRBV6-5 to TRBJ1-1; 11 bases fit TRBD1. This CDR3 is 14 amino acids long. The J segment lost 4 bases and the V segment lost 6 bases, leaving 4 bases of the junction unmatched. Germline-derived CDR1 and CDR2 are MNHEY and SVGAGI.

This clonotype was counted at least ten times. J is TRBJ2-1 and V is TRBV20-1, with TRBD1 matching 9 bases. V shed 3 bases and J 10 bases; nucleotides not matched to a gene: 16. Germline loops: CDR1 DFQATT, CDR2 SNEGSKA (reference sequence). This CDR3 contains 16 residues. The CDR3 DNA reads TGCAGTGCTAGTGCACCCATGCGGACAGGGGTGAACGAGCAGTTCTTC. As protein: CSASAPMRTGVNEQFF.

This clonotype has ten or more counts. V gene TRBV18 combines with J gene TRBJ1-1; no definite D call. Germline values: CDR1 KGHSH, CDR2 LQKENI. The CDR3 has 13 amino acids. Trimming took off 5 bases at V and 0 bases at J, with 7 bases between the two ends. The CDR3, as DNA: TGTGCCAGCTCATATTCTTTGAACACTGAAGCTTTCTTT. Amino acid sequence: CASSYSLNTEAFF.

CDR3 DNA sequence: TGTGCCAGCAGCTATGGACAGGGGATTGACAATGAGCAGTTCTTC. It yields the protein CASSYGQGIDNEQFF. The rearrangement joins TRBV7-6 to TRBJ2-1, with 9 bases that match TRBD1. The CDR3 totals 15 residues. V was clipped by 4 bases and J by 5 bases; unmatched bases: 6. Germline V CDR1 and CDR2: SGHVS, FNYEAQ.

This clonotype was seen many times. V usage is TRBV4-1 and J usage is TRBJ1-6; D gene uncertain. Trimming removed 1 base at V and 0 bases at J, with 1 base between. The CDR3 is 14 residues long. Looked up from germline, CDR1 is MGHRA and CDR2 is YSYEKL. In DNA, the CDR3 is TGCGCCAGCAGCCAAGGCTCCTATAATTCACCCCTCCACTTT. Translated, it gives CASSQGSYNSPLHF.

This clonotype was counted ten times or more. The CDR3 sequence: CASSLGRQSYEQYF. CDR3 sequence (DNA): TGTGCCAGCAGCCTAGGCCGGCAGTCCTACGAGCAGTACTTC. The rearrangement joins TRBV11-2 to TRBJ2-7; no definite D call. The ends were cut back, 5 bases at V and 1 base at J, with 12 bases in the middle. Germline CDR1 reads SGHAT; CDR2 reads FQNNGV. The CDR3 runs to 14 residues.

At least ten counts were recorded for this clonotype. This chain uses TRBV10-1 with TRBJ2-3, with 8 nucleotides matching TRBD2. The CDR3 consists of 12 residues. Trimming at V came to 9 bases and at J to 1 base, leaving 0 bases not matched to a gene. The germline CDR1 and CDR2 sequences are WNHNN and SYGVQD (reference sequence). The CDR3 DNA reads TGCGCCAGTAGCGGGGGCACAGATACGCAGTATTTT. It codes for CASSGGTDTQYF.

The rearrangement uses TRBV3-1 and TRBJ2-3, with 8 positions matching TRBD2. The CDR3 is 15 amino acids. J lost 3 bases, V lost 3 bases, and 5 bases had no gene match. Germline loops: CDR1 LGHDT, CDR2 YNNKEL (reference sequence). The CDR3 reads CASSQVLAGTDTQYF. CDR3 bases: TGTGCCAGCAGCCAGGTCTTAGCGGGGACAGATACGCAGTATTTT.

This clonotype was seen more than once but under ten times. The CDR3 spells CASSSSRTGNNSPLHF. As DNA, the CDR3 is TGTGCCAGCAGTTCCTCTCGTACAGGGAATAATTCACCCCTCCACTTT. The rearrangement uses TRBV28 and TRBJ1-6; perhaps TRBD1 as D (6 bases). With 4 bases removed from V and 5 bases from J, the gap between germline ends came to 15 bases. Germline CDR1 is MDHEN and CDR2 is SYDVKM. The CDR3 is made up of 16 amino acids.

This clonotype was found many times. The rearrangement uses TRBV5-4 and TRBJ1-6, with 10 bases aligning to TRBD1. In germline, CDR1 is SGHNT, CDR2 YYREEE (reference sequence). The CDR3 is made up of 17 amino acids. J was trimmed by 0 bases and V by 4 bases; bases with no gene match: 4. CDR3 in amino acids: CASSLGDRGSYNSPLHF. The DNA for the CDR3 is TGTGCCAGCAGCCTGGGGGACAGGGGCTCCTATAATTCACCCCTCCACTTT.

This clonotype was found many times. The CDR3 protein is CAISEGWDRPSGNTIYF. For the CDR3, the DNA is TGTGCCATCAGTGAAGGTTGGGACCGCCCCTCTGGAAACACCATATATTTT. V and J are TRBV10-3 and TRBJ1-3; the D gene is possibly TRBD1 (5 bases). Germline-derived CDR1 and CDR2 are ENHRY and SYGVKD. The CDR3 sequence is 17 residues long. Trimming took off 3 bases at V and 0 bases at J, with 15 bases between the two ends.